The rows below give T cell receptor beta chains drawn from one sample of a study of response to subunit inactivated influenza vaccine. Using its own MiXCR run on the RT-PCR reads, TCRdb lists one record per CDR3 protein. The data hold under 800,000 distinct CDR3 sequences, with approximately 15% observed a single time. The source was PBMCs from blood, collected 14 to 15 days before vaccination. Source of these receptors: a man aged 50 to 60 who received an inactivated influenza vaccine. CDR3s include the opening cysteine and the closing phenylalanine or tryptophan. D genes are given only for firm matches. Not every row has a clone size; where given, it reads once, few, many or a size class.

clone size,J gene,D gene,V gene,CDR3 DNA,CDR3 protein
few,TRBJ1-3,TRBD1,TRBV4-1,TGCGCCAGCAGCCAACCAAGGACAGGGTCCGGAAACACCATATATTTT,CASSQPRTGSGNTIYF
many,TRBJ2-1,TRBD1,TRBV20-1,TGCAGTGCTAGATACAGGGGGGTTGGTGAGCAGTTCTTC,CSARYRGVGEQFF
few,TRBJ2-4,.,TRBV12-3/TRBV12-4,TGTGCCAGCAGTTTGGTGATAGCGATTCAGTACTTC,CASSLVIAIQYF
.,TRBJ2-1,.,TRBV10-3,TGTGCCATCAGACGGGGGCGACCGCACAATGAGCAGTTCTTC,CAIRRGRPHNEQFF
.,TRBJ2-5,TRBD1,TRBV20-1,TGCAGTGCAACCGGGACAGGGAATCAAGAGACCCAGTACTTC,CSATGTGNQETQYF
.,TRBJ2-5,TRBD2,TRBV4-1,TGCGCCAGCAGCCAAGGGGGACTAGCGGGCGGAACCCAAGAGACCCAGTACTTC,CASSQGGLAGGTQETQYF
.,TRBJ2-3,TRBD1,TRBV5-1,TGCGCCAGCAGCGTGGGACAGATTTCTAGCACAGATACGCAGTATTTT,CASSVGQISSTDTQYF
.,TRBJ2-5,TRBD2,TRBV10-3,TGTGCCGTTTCTTTGGGGGCTAGCGGGAAAGAGACCCAGTACTTC,CAVSLGASGKETQYF
.,TRBJ1-6,.,TRBV4-2,TGTGCCAGCAGCCGAATAAGGGGGAATAATTCACCCCTCCACTTT,CASSRIRGNNSPLHF
many,TRBJ2-1,.,TRBV4-1,TGCGCCAGCAGCCAAGTTTCAGGGTTCAATGAGCAGTTCTTC,CASSQVSGFNEQFF
.,TRBJ2-3,TRBD2,TRBV11-2,TGTGCCAGCAGCCGGAATAGCGGGAGGGCCGTAGATACGCAGTATTTT,CASSRNSGRAVDTQYF
.,TRBJ2-5,TRBD1,TRBV20-1,TGCAGTGCTACTTCGTCCCAGGGGGATGAGTACTTC,CSATSSQGDEYF
.,TRBJ2-7,TRBD2,TRBV5-6,TGTGCCAGCACCCCGGGGGGAGGGGTGACGGTCGAGCAGTACTTC,CASTPGGGVTVEQYF
few,TRBJ1-5,.,TRBV6-2/TRBV6-3,TGTGCCAGCAGTTACGCGAGCAGCAATCAGCCCCAGCATTTT,CASSYASSNQPQHF
few,TRBJ2-7,TRBD2,TRBV29-1,TGCAGCGCTAGCGGAACCTCCTACGAGCAGTACTTC,CSASGTSYEQYF
.,TRBJ2-1,.,TRBV7-8,TGTGCCAGCAGCAACCCTACTAGTCACGAGCAGTTCTTC,CASSNPTSHEQFF
.,TRBJ2-7,TRBD2,TRBV12-3/TRBV12-4,TGTGCCAGCAGTGGGGAGCGGGGGGGCCCCTACGAGCAGTACTTC,CASSGERGGPYEQYF
few,TRBJ2-2,TRBD2,TRBV7-8,TGTGCCAGCAGCTTAGGGGAAGGACTAGCACTGAACACCGGGGAGCTGTTTTTT,CASSLGEGLALNTGELFF
.,TRBJ2-1,.,TRBV4-2,TGTGCCAGCAGCCAAGATACGGTAGCTAATGAGCAGTTCTTC,CASSQDTVANEQFF
.,TRBJ2-3,.,TRBV7-2,TGTGCCAGCAGCCTTCAGGCTAGTTCCATCACAGCCGGGACAGATACGCAGTATTTT,CASSLQASSITAGTDTQYF
.,TRBJ2-3,TRBD2,TRBV9,TGTGCCAGCAGCGTGTCAGCGGGGCACACAGATACGCAGTATTTT,CASSVSAGHTDTQYF
few,TRBJ2-3,.,TRBV7-8,TGTGCCAGCAGCTTATTTCCCACTAGCACAGATACGCAGTATTTT,CASSLFPTSTDTQYF
many,TRBJ2-3,.,TRBV4-1,TGCGCCAGCAGACGGACCCTGACTACGAGGGGGGGCCTATATACGCAGTATTTT,CASRRTLTTRGGLYTQYF
few,TRBJ1-5,.,TRBV7-8,TGTGCCAGCAGCTTAGCCGGCAGGAACGTTGGTCAGCCCCAGCATTTT,CASSLAGRNVGQPQHF
few,TRBJ2-6,.,TRBV29-1,TGCAGCGGCCTTGGGTCCGGGGCCAACGTCCTGACTTTC,CSGLGSGANVLTF
once,TRBJ2-7,TRBD2,TRBV13,TGTGCCAGCAGCTCGACTAGCGGGGACGAGCAGTACTTC,CASSSTSGDEQYF
.,TRBJ2-7,TRBD2,TRBV7-3,TGTGCCAGCAGCTACGCTCTGGGACTAGCGGGGGACGCCTACGAGCAGTACTTC,CASSYALGLAGDAYEQYF
.,TRBJ2-7,TRBD2,TRBV29-1,TGCAGCGTTGTCGGGGGGTACGGCTACGAGCAGTACTTC,CSVVGGYGYEQYF
.,TRBJ2-3,.,TRBV12-3/TRBV12-4,TGTGCCAGCAGTTCCTCGTATGGGAGCACAGATACGCAGTATTTT,CASSSSYGSTDTQYF
.,TRBJ1-1,.,TRBV4-1,TGCGCCAGCAGCCAAGGGAGCAGGGGGAACACTGAAGCTTTCTTT,CASSQGSRGNTEAFF
.,TRBJ2-1,.,TRBV24-1,TGTGCCACCGCGGGACAAAGCTCCTACAATGAGCAGTTCTTC,CATAGQSSYNEQFF
many,TRBJ1-1,.,TRBV29-1,TGCAGCGTTCGTGAAGTAACGAACACTGAAGCTTTCTTT,CSVREVTNTEAFF
.,TRBJ2-7,.,TRBV7-8,TGTGCCAGCAGAGAACGGACACATCTTTTTGGGGAGCAGTACTTC,CASRERTHLFGEQYF
.,TRBJ1-2,.,TRBV20-1,TGCAGTGTTGACACCGGGAGGGACTACACCTTC,CSVDTGRDYTF
few,TRBJ2-1,TRBD2,TRBV9,TGTGCCAGCAGTCGCCTAGCGGGAACATCGGGTGAGCAGTTCTTC,CASSRLAGTSGEQFF
.,TRBJ1-2,TRBD1,TRBV9,TGTGCCAGCAGCGAGGGTTACAGGGGAAACTATGGCTACACCTTC,CASSEGYRGNYGYTF
few,TRBJ2-1,TRBD2,TRBV5-4,TGTGCCAGCAGCTTGGAGATAGCGGGCTACAATGAGCAGTTCTTC,CASSLEIAGYNEQFF
.,TRBJ2-7,.,TRBV29-1,TGCAGCGTTTATTCAGGCCACCCCTACGAGCAGTACTTC,CSVYSGHPYEQYF
.,TRBJ1-1,.,TRBV4-3,TGCGCCAGCAGCCGCAGGGAGAACACTGAAGCTTTCTTT,CASSRRENTEAFF
many,TRBJ2-5,.,TRBV29-1,TGCAGCGTCGGACGGACCCAAGAGACCCAGTACTTC,CSVGRTQETQYF
many,TRBJ2-2,.,TRBV11-2,TGTGCCAGCCGTCCGTCCACCGGGGAGCTGTTTTTT,CASRPSTGELFF
few,TRBJ2-1,.,TRBV12-3/TRBV12-4,TGTGCCAGCAGTTTGGAATATTACAATGAGCAGTTCTTC,CASSLEYYNEQFF
few,TRBJ1-1,.,TRBV7-2,TGTGCCAGCACCCTTAATGGGGTCGCGGGCACTGAAGCTTTCTTT,CASTLNGVAGTEAFF
few,TRBJ1-3,.,TRBV6-1,TGTGCCAGCAGTCCCGACCGATGGGTCTCTGGAAACACCATATATTTT,CASSPDRWVSGNTIYF
.,TRBJ1-1,.,TRBV3-1,TGTGCCAGCAGCCAACTAAGTGCCACTGAAGCTTTCTTT,CASSQLSATEAFF
.,TRBJ1-6,TRBD1,TRBV12-3/TRBV12-4,TGTGCCAGCAGTTTCGGGACAGGGTTGATGGGCCCCCTCCACTTT,CASSFGTGLMGPLHF
.,TRBJ2-6,.,TRBV9,TGTGCCAGCAGCACCACCTCTGGGGCCAACGTCCTGACTTTC,CASSTTSGANVLTF
few,TRBJ1-4,.,TRBV4-2,TGTGCCAGCAGCCGGGAGCTTAGGGAGGAAAAACTGTTTTTT,CASSRELREEKLFF
few,TRBJ2-1,.,TRBV4-1,TGCGCCAGCAGCCAGGATTTAACTTGGGATGAGCAGTTCTTC,CASSQDLTWDEQFF
.,TRBJ1-1,.,TRBV20-1,TGCAGTGCTAGAGACTTAGACGGGGTTGAAGCTTTCTTT,CSARDLDGVEAFF
.,TRBJ2-5,TRBD2,TRBV28,TGTGCCAGCAGTCTAGCGGAGTTCCAAGAGACCCAGTACTTC,CASSLAEFQETQYF